This TCR beta chain was obtained from a study of T cell changes during pregnancy in multiple sclerosis. Method: immunoSEQ multiplex PCR; TCRdb's copy keeps in-frame clones and lacks some. The data show over 65,000 clones, about 89% seen once. From germline, CDR1 is SNHLY and CDR2 FYNNEI. V dropped 6 bases and J dropped 10 bases, with 16 bases sitting between them. The CDR3 runs 13 residues. This chain connects TRBV2 to TRBJ1-5; perhaps TRBD1 as D (5 bases). Sequenced here: peripheral blood, sampled in the first trimester of pregnancy. The clonotype originates from a female donor with multiple sclerosis, enrolled in a pregnancy study. CDR3 region: CASRGTLQTPQHF. CDR3 DNA sequence: TGTGCCAGCAGGGGGACTCTCCAAACCCCCCAGCATTTT.